The entry that follows covers one T cell receptor beta chain sequence. Germline loops: CDR1 SGHDT, CDR2 YYEEEE. V lost 0 bases to trimming and J lost 4 bases, with 10 bases between them. The CDR3 covers 14 residues. The sample originates from a study of cytomegalovirus exposure and HLA in healthy donors. The data were produced by immunoSEQ multiplex PCR, yet TCRdb's version contains in-frame clones alone and is incomplete. The sample gives under 200,000 clones, around nine tenths of which show up once; 2% to 2.5% is in the top ten. This TCR came from a woman under 30 in good health and CMV-seronegative. The rearrangement links TRBV5-6 to TRBJ1-1; no clear D. Sequencing used PBMCs. CDR3 residues: CASSLVAPTTEAFF. DNA of the CDR3: TGTGCCAGCAGCTTGGTAGCCCCGACCACTGAAGCTTTCTTT.